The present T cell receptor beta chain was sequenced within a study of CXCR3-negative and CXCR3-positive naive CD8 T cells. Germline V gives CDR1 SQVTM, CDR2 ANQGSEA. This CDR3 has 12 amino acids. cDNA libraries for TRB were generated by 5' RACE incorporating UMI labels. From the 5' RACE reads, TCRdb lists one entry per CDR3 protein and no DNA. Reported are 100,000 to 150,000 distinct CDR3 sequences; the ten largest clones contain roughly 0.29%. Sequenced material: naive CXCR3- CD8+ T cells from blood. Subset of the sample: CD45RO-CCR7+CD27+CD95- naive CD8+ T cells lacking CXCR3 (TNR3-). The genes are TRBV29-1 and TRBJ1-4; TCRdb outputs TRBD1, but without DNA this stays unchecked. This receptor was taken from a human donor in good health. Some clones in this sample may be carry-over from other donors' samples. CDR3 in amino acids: CSVAGQDGKLFF.